The T cell receptor beta chain described here comes from a study of early T cells in non-severe SARS-CoV-2 infection. Across the study: Investigators sequenced bulk RNA drawn from unsorted whole blood, and chains remained unpaired.

Each CDR3 protein gets one entry after TCRdb re-called the 5' RACE reads with MiXCR. This sample yields 25,000 to 35,000 distinct CDR3 sequences, of which less than 6.5% are seen a single time; about 34% belongs to the top ten. The CDR3 is 13 amino acids. Deletions cut 6 bases from V and 6 bases from J, with 14 bases between. The germline gives CDR1 MDHEN, CDR2 SYDVKM. This clonotype has ten or more counts. Its antigen is as yet unknown. Findings of the study overall: Anti-spike CD8 responses were favored by VDJdb matching, which missed private and CD4 specificities.

This clonotype was sampled from an adult who was a healthcare worker with PCR-confirmed SARS-CoV-2 infection or an uninfected control (not recorded which). This chain uses TRBV28 with TRBJ1-2; D gene ambiguous. This specimen was whole blood, taken at baseline. The chain's CDR3 is CASRATGWNGYTF. CDR3 coding DNA: TGTGCCAGCAGGGCTACGGGGTGGAATGGCTACACCTTC.